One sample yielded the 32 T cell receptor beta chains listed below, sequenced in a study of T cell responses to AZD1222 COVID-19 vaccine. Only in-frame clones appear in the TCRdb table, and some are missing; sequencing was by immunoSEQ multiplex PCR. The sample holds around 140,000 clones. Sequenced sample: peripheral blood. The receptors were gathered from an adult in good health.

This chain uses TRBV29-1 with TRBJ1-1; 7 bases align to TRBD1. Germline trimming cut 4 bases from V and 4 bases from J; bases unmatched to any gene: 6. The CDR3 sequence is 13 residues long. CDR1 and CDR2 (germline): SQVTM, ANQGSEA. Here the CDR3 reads CSVADRTGTEAFF. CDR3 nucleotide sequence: TGCAGCGTTGCGGACAGGACGGGCACTGAAGCTTTCTTT.

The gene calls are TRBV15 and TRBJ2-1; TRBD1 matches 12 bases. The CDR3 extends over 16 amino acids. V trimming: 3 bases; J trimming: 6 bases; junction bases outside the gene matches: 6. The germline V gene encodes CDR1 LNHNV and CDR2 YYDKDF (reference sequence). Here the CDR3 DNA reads TGTGCCACCAGCAGTCCCGGGACAGGGGGCTTCAATGAGCAGTTCTTC. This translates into CATSSPGTGGFNEQFF.

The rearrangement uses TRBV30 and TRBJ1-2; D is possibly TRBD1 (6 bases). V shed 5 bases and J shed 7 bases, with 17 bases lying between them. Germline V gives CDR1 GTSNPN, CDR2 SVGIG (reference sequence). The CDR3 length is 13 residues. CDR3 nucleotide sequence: TGTGCCTGGGGGCCGCGGGGGCCGTCTGGCTACACCTTC. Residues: CAWGPRGPSGYTF. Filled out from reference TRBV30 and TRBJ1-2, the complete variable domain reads SQTIHQWPATLVQPVGSPLSLECTVEGTSNPNLYWYRQAAGRGLQLLFYSVGIGQISSEVPQNLSASRPQDRQFILSSKKLLLSDSGFYLCAWGPRGPSGYTFGSGTRLTVV.

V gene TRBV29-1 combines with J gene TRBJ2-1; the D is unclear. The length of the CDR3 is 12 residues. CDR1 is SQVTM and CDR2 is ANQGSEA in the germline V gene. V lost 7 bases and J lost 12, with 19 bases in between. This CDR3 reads CSALGGPPWQFF. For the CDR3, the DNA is TGCAGCGCTCTGGGCGGCCCCCCTTGGCAGTTCTTC.

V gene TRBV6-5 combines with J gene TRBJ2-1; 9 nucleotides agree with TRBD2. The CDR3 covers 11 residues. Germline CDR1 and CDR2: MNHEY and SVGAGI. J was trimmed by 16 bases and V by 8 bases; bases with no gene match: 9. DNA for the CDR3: TGTGCCAGCGGTAGGGAAGCGGGGGGTTTCTTC. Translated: CASGREAGGFF.

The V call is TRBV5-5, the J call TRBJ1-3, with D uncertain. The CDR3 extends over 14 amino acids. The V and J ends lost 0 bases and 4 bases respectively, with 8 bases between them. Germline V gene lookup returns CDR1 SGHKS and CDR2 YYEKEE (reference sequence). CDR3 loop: CASSLGMSGNTIYF. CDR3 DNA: TGTGCCAGCAGCTTGGGTATGTCAGGAAACACCATATATTTT.

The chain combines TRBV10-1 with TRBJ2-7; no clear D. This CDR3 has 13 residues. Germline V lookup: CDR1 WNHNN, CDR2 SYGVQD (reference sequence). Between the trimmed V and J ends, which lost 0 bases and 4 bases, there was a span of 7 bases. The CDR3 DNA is TGCGCCAGCAGTGAGTCGGCCCAGTACGAGCAGTACTTC. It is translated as CASSESAQYEQYF.

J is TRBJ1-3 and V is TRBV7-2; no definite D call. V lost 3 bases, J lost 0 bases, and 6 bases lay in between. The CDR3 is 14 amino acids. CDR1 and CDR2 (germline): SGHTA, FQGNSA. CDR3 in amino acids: CASSLRYSGNTIYF. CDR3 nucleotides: TGTGCCAGCAGCTTGCGGTACTCTGGAAACACCATATATTTT.

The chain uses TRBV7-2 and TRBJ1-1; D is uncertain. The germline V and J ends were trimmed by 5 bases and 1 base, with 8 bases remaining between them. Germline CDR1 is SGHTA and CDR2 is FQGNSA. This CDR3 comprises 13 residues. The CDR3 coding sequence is TGTGCCAGCAGCCTCCGGGGGAACACTGAAGCTTTCTTT. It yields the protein CASSLRGNTEAFF.

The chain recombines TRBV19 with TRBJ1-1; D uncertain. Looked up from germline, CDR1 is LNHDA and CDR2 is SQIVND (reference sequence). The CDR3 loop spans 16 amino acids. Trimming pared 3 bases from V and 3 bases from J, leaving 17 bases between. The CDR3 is CASSIRPEVGYTEAFF. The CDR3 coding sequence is TGTGCCAGTAGTATCAGACCGGAGGTGGGTTACACTGAAGCTTTCTTT.

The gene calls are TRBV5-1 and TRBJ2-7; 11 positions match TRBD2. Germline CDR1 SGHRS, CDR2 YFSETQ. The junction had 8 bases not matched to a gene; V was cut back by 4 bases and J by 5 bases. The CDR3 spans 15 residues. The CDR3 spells CASSVVAGGQDEQYF. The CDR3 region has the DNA TGCGCCAGCAGCGTTGTAGCGGGGGGGCAGGACGAGCAGTACTTC.

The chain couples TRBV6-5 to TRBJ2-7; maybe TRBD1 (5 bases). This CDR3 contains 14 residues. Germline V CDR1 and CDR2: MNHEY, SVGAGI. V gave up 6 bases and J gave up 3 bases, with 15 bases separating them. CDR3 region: CASSSTAAHYEQYF. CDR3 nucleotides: TGTGCCAGCAGCTCGACAGCCGCCCACTACGAGCAGTACTTC.

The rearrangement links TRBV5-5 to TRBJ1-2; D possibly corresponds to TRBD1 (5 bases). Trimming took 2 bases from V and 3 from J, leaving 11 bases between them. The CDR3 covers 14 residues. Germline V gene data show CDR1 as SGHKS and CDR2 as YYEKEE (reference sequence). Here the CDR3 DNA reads TGTGCCAGCAGCTTAGCGGGGCTCTACTATGGCTACACCTTC. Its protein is CASSLAGLYYGYTF. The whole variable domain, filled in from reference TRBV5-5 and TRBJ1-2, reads DAGVTQSPTHLIKTRGQQVTLRCSPISGHKSVSWYQQVLGQGPQFIFQYYEKEERGRGNFPDRFSARQFPNYSSELNVNALLLGDSALYLCASSLAGLYYGYTFGSGTRLTVV.

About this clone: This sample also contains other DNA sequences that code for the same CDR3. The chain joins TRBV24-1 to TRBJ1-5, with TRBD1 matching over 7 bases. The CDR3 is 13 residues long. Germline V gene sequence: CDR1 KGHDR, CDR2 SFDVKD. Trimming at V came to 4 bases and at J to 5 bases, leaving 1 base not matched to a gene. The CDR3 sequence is CATSDRGDQPQHF. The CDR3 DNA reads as TGTGCCACCAGTGACAGGGGGGATCAGCCCCAGCATTTT.

The CDR3 protein is CASSLSGGAYNEQFF. The CDR3 nucleotides read TGTGCCAGCAGCTTGTCCGGGGGGGCCTACAATGAGCAGTTCTTC. This chain connects TRBV7-6 to TRBJ2-1; 8 bases agree with TRBD2. This CDR3 has 15 residues. V lost 3 bases to trimming and J lost 2 bases; unmatched junction nucleotides: 3. Germline lookup yields CDR1 SGHVS and CDR2 FNYEAQ.

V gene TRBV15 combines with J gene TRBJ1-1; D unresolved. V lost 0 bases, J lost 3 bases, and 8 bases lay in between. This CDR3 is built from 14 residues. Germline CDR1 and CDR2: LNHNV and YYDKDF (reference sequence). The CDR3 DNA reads TGTGCCACCAGCAGAGATGTGGATTACACTGAAGCTTTCTTT. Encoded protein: CATSRDVDYTEAFF.

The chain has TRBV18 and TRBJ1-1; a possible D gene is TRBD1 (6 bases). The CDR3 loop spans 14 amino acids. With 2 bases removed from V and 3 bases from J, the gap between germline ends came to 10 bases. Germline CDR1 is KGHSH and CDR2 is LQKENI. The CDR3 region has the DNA TGTGCCAGCTCACCAGACAGGACTTACACTGAAGCTTTCTTT. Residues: CASSPDRTYTEAFF.

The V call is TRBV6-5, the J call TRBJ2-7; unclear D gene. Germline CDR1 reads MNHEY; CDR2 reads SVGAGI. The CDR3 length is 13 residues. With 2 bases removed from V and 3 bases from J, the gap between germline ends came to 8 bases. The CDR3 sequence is CASSYTGNYEQYF. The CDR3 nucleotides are TGTGCCAGCAGTTACACCGGAAACTACGAGCAGTACTTC.

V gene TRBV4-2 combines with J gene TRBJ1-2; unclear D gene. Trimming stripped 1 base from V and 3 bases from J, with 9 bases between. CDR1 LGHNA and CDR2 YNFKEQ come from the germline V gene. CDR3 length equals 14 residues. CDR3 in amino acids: CASSQAQKHYGYTF. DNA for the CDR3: TGTGCCAGCAGCCAAGCCCAGAAGCACTATGGCTACACCTTC.

Here the CDR3 reads CASSLTGDGANVLTF. Here the CDR3 DNA reads TGTGCCAGCAGCCTTACAGGGGATGGGGCCAACGTCCTGACTTTC. The J gene is TRBJ2-6, the V gene TRBV2; TRBD1 matches at 7 bases. The CDR3 is made up of 15 amino acids. Per the germline V gene, CDR1 is SNHLY and CDR2 is FYNNEI. J gave up 3 bases and V 6 bases, and 5 bases lay outside the gene matches.

The CDR3 nucleotides are TGTGCCAGTACGGGTGGGAAAGCGGGCAATCAGCCCCAGCATTTT. Translated, it gives CASTGGKAGNQPQHF. The chain links TRBV19 to TRBJ1-5; D not resolved. Germline V gene sequence: CDR1 LNHDA, CDR2 SQIVND (reference sequence). This CDR3 is built from 15 residues. V lost 7 bases and J lost 2, with 15 bases in between. The full variable domain, its missing parts supplied by reference TRBV19 and TRBJ1-5, is DGGITQSPKYLFRKEGQNVTLSCEQNLNHDAMYWYRQDPGQGLRLIYYSQIVNDFQKGDIAEGYSVSREKKESFPLTVTSAQKNPTAFYLCASTGGKAGNQPQHFGDGTRLSIL.

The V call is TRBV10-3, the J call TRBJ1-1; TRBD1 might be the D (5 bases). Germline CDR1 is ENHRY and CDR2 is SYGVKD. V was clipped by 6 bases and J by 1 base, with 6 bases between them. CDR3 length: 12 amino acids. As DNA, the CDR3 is TGTGCCATCAGCAGGGCGAACACTGAAGCTTTCTTT. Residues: CAISRANTEAFF.

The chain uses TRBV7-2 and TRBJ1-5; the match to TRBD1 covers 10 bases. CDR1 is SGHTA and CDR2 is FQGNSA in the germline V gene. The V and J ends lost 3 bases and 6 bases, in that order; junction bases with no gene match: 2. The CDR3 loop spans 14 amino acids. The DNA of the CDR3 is TGTGCCAGCAGCTTGAGACAGGGGGCTCAGCCCCAGCATTTT. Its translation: CASSLRQGAQPQHF.

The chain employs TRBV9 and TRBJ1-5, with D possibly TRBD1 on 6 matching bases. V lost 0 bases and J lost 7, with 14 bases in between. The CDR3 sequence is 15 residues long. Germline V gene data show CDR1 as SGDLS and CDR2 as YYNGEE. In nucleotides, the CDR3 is TGTGCCAGCAGCGTAGGGGGGGCGCATGGGCAGCCCCAGCATTTT. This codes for CASSVGGAHGQPQHF.

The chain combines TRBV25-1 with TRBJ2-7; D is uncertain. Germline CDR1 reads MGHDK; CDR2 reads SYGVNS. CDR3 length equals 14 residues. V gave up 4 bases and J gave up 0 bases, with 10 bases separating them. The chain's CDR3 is CASSVALNSYEQYF. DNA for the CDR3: TGTGCCAGCAGTGTTGCCCTTAACTCCTACGAGCAGTACTTC.

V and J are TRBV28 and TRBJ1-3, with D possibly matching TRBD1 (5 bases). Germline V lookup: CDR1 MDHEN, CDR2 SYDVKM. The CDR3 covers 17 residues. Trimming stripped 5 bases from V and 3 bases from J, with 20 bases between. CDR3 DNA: TGTGCCAGCAGTCCCGCTCAGGGAAGCCCCTTTGGAAACACCATATATTTT. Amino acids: CASSPAQGSPFGNTIYF.

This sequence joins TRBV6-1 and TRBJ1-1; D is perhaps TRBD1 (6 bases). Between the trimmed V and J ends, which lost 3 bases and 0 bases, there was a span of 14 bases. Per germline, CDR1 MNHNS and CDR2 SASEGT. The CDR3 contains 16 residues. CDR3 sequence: CASSDRDTSMNTEAFF. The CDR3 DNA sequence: TGTGCCAGCAGTGACCGGGACACGTCCATGAACACTGAAGCTTTCTTT.

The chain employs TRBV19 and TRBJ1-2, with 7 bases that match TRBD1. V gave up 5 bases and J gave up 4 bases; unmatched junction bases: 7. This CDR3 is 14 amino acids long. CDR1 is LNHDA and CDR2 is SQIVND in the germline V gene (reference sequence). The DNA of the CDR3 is TGTGCCAGTAGTTCCGCGGCAGGGGGCTATGGCTACACCTTC. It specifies CASSSAAGGYGYTF.

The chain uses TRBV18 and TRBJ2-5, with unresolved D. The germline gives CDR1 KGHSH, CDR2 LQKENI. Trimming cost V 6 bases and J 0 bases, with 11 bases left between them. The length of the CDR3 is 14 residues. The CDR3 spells CASSPTLYQETQYF. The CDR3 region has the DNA TGTGCCAGCTCGCCTACATTGTACCAAGAGACCCAGTACTTC.

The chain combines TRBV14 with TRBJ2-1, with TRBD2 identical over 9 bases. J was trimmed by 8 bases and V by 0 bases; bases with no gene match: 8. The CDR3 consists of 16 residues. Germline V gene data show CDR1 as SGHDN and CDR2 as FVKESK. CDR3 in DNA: TGTGCCAGCAGCCAAGATCGAATAGCGGGGGTGGATGAGCAGTTCTTC. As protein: CASSQDRIAGVDEQFF.

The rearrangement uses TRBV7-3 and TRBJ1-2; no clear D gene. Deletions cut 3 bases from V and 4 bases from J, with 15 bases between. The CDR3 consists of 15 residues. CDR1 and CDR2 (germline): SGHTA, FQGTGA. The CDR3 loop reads CASSFRRIRGYGYTF. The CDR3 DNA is TGTGCCAGCAGCTTTCGACGGATCCGGGGCTATGGCTACACCTTC. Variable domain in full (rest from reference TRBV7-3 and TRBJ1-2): GAGVSQTPSNKVTEKGKYVELRCDPISGHTALYWYRQSLGQGPEFLIYFQGTGAADDSGLPNDRFFAVRPEGSVSTLKIQRTERGDSAVYLCASSFRRIRGYGYTFGSGTRLTVV.

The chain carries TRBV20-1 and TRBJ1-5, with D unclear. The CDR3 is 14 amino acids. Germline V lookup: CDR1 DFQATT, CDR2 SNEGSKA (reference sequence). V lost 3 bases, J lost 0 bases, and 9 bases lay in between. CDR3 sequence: CSASRQVSNQPQHF. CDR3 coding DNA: TGCAGTGCTAGTCGGCAGGTTAGCAATCAGCCCCAGCATTTT.